This T cell receptor beta chain was obtained from a study of T cells in Graves' hyperthyroidism and ophthalmopathy (dated by TCRdb to between 2017 and 2020). General notes on the study: Peripheral blood samples were taken at initial diagnosis, before any treatment was given. The 100 or so discovery patients were divided at random into training and test sets in a 7:3 ratio. Once sampling was done, hyperthyroidism patients were given methimazole at a starting dose of 30 mg daily, whereas ophthalmopathy patients were given high-dose intravenous methylprednisolone. Thyroid tissue and blood T-cell repertoires from over 5 Graves' hyperthyroidism patients were also compared in the study. TCR V-J signatures able to tell the groups apart were searched for in a discovery cohort of some 97 patients, of whom approximately 40 had Graves' ophthalmopathy and roughly 58 had stable Graves' hyperthyroidism. An independent validation cohort of 18 to 20 hyperthyroidism patients and about 16 patients who later progressed to ophthalmopathy tested prospective prediction of ophthalmopathy. According to the paper, TCR Vbeta CDR3 sequencing was carried out on about 140 peripheral blood samples, which came from more than 40 ophthalmopathy, 80 or so hyperthyroidism and roughly 17 progressor patients. Results the study describes overall, beyond this receptor: During validation, the model predicted progression to ophthalmopathy a median of approximately 6.5 months ahead of onset, with around 71% sensitivity and 72.22% specificity. Sample size was not statistically predetermined, and blinding of investigators to group allocation was not performed. Most expanded thyroid clonotypes (frequency above 0.001) were also detected in blood, suggesting blood repertoires may reflect thyroid immune responses. Ophthalmopathy was separated from stable hyperthyroidism by a 13 V-J signature model, with 87.88% sensitivity and approximately 81% specificity obtained in cross-validation and 80%/75% obtained in testing.

V and J are trimmed by 4 bases and 2 bases, and the gene matches miss 8 bases of the junction. CDR3 length: 15 amino acids, cysteine to phenylalanine. Left in the record is the CDR3 DNA by itself, 45 bases read in frame from the first base. The germline V gene sets CDR1 to SGHVS and CDR2 to FNYEAQ. Ten or more counts support this clonotype. It lacks a known antigen. Per-nucleotide qualities are absent, and no much larger clonotype sits a single base away. Ophthalmopathy patients had moderately to severely active disease, Clinical Activity Score of at least 3, NOSPECS grade of at least 4, and duration under 3 months. Patients with uncontrolled infections, other autoimmune diseases, pregnancy or lactation were excluded. Diagnoses were established on the basis of clinical symptoms, serum thyroxine and TRAb, thyroid ultrasound, and orbital computed tomography. PBMCs were isolated from more than 9 ml of fresh peripheral blood by Ficoll-Paque density gradient centrifugation. Trizol reagent was used to extract total RNA, and RNA quality was then checked on an Agilent 2100 Bioanalyzer.

The TCR beta CDR3 regions were amplified from the RNA transcripts. A first-round RT-PCR of the TCR CDR3 used the HTBI primer set with the Qiagen OneStep RT-PCR kit. Libraries were constructed in a second round of multiplex PCR, after which size selection and purification were carried out. Sequencing of the libraries was done on an Illumina HiSeq2000 using paired-end 100 bp reads. As for the authors' bioinformatics: Raw data were processed with SOAPnuke, discarding reads with adapters, uncalled bases, mean Phred below 15, or no exact constant-primer or identifier match. High-quality paired reads were merged using COPE v1.2.5, and each unique nucleotide sequence was defined as a clonotype. Clonotypes were aligned to IMGT TRBV, TRBD and TRBJ reference segments using MiTCR v1.1. The analysis was restricted to V-J combinations with a frequency above 0.0001, which together covered 98% to 99.2% of the repertoires. A TCS score was defined as the ratio between F50 (clonal expansion) and ExV (chaos), using BLOSUM62-based TCRdist between CDR3 peptides within each V-J. Welch's t-statistics and random forest reduced roughly 500 V-J features to 13, which were used in a naive Bayes classifier (R e1071). The similarity between thyroid and blood repertoires was quantified using the Morisita-Horn index. TCRdb applied fastp at Q25 and MiXCR to the public reads, then kept only in-frame beta chains. Here each entry gathers all rows of one CDR3 protein and keeps the most common genes and DNA. The V and J calls reflect TCRdb's pipeline rather than the authors' work. In this sample the table shows 600,000 to 700,000 distinct CDR3 sequences, under 15% of which occur a single time. Of the sample, around 4.5% is held by the ten largest clones.

Recombination joined TRBV7-6 with TRBJ2-7; 7 nucleotides in the junction match TRBD1. The clonotype comes from a woman aged 35 to 49 with Graves' ophthalmopathy. The specimen sequenced was blood. The DNA sequence is as follows: TGTGCCAGCAGCTCAACCACAGGGGTAGCCTACGAGCAGTACTTC. This translates into CASSSTTGVAYEQYF. Reference TRBV7-6 and TRBJ2-7 genes cover what lies past the CDR3, so the full variable domain is GAGVSQSPRYKVTKRGQDVALRCDPISGHVSLYWYRQALGQGPEFLTYFNYEAQQDKSGLPNDRFSAERPEGSISTLTIQRTEQRDSAMYRCASSSTTGVAYEQYFGPGTRLTVT.